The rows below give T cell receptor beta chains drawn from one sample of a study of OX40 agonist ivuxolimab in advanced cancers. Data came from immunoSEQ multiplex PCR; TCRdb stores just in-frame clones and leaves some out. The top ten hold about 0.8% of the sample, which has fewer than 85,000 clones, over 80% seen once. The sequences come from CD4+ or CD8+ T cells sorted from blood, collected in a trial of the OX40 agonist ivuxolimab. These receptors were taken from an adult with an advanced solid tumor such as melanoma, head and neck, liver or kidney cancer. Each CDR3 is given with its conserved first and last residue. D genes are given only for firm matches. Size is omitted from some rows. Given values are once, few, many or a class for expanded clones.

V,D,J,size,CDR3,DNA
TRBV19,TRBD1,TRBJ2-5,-,CASSTPTGTGGRETQYF,TGTGCCAGTAGTACCCCAACCGGGACAGGGGGTCGAGAGACCCAGTACTTC
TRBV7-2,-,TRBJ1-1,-,CASSPNYRVGTEAFF,TGTGCCAGCAGCCCAAACTATCGCGTCGGGACTGAAGCTTTCTTT
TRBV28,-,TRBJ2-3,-,CASNSPVAENTDTQYF,TGTGCCAGCAACTCTCCGGTGGCGGAGAACACAGATACGCAGTATTTT
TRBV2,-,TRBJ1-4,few,CASSGGQTNEKLFF,TGTGCCAGCAGTGGCGGGCAGACTAATGAAAAACTGTTTTTT
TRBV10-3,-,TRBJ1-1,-,CAISDSWGGTGNTEAFF,TGTGCCATCAGTGACAGTTGGGGGGGAACCGGGAACACTGAAGCTTTCTTT
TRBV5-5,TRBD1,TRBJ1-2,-,CASSLDRGFNGYTF,TGTGCCAGCAGCTTGGACAGGGGGTTTAATGGCTACACCTTC
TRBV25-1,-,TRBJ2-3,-,CASSESIGTRTDTQYF,TGTGCCAGCAGTGAAAGTATCGGGACTCGCACAGATACGCAGTATTTT
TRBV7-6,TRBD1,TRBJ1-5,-,CASSLGTGGNQPQHF,TGTGCCAGCAGCTTAGGGACAGGGGGCAATCAGCCCCAGCATTTT
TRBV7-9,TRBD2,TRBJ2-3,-,CASSLTRLSGGSTQYF,TGTGCCAGCAGCTTAACTCGACTTAGCGGGGGGAGTACGCAGTATTTT
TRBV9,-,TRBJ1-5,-,CASSVGGLGNQPQHF,TGTGCCAGCAGCGTAGGAGGGCTCGGCAATCAGCCCCAGCATTTT
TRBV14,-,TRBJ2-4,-,CASSQVPGTDKNIQYF,TGTGCCAGCAGCCAAGTTCCCGGGACGGACAAAAACATTCAGTACTTC
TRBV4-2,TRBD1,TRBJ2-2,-,CASSQGQHTGELFF,TGTGCCAGCAGCCAGGGACAGCACACCGGGGAGCTGTTTTTT
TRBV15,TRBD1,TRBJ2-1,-,CATSREGLKGQGGGEQFF,TGTGCCACCAGCAGAGAGGGCTTGAAGGGACAGGGGGGAGGTGAGCAGTTCTTC
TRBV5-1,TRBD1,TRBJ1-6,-,CASSLVLRGLSPLHF,TGCGCCAGCAGCTTGGTCCTCAGGGGGCTTTCACCCCTCCACTTT
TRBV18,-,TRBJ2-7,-,CASSPDPSSYEQYF,TGTGCCAGCTCACCCGACCCAAGCTCCTACGAGCAGTACTTC
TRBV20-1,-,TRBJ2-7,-,CSATRVYEQYF,TGCAGTGCTACCAGGGTCTACGAGCAGTACTTC
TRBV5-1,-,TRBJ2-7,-,CASSPSSYYEQYF,TGCGCCAGCAGCCCTTCCTCGTATTACGAGCAGTACTTC
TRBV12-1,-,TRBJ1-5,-,CASSFVGGSGQPQHF,TGTGCCAGCAGCTTTGTGGGGGGGTCCGGTCAGCCCCAGCATTTT
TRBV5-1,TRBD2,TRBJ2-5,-,CASSLGLAGETQYF,TGCGCCAGCAGCTTGGGACTAGCCGGCGAGACCCAGTACTTC
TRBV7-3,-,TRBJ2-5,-,CASSPSTVQETQYF,TGTGCCAGCAGCCCTTCGACAGTACAAGAGACCCAGTACTTC
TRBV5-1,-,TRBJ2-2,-,CASSLAGHGELFF,TGCGCCAGCAGCTTGGCGGGCCACGGGGAGCTGTTTTTT
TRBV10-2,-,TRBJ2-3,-,CASTPGTGSTDTQYF,TGCGCCAGCACCCCCGGGACGGGAAGCACAGATACGCAGTATTTT
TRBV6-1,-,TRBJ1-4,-,CASMRGEKLFF,TGTGCCAGCATGAGGGGCGAAAAACTGTTTTTT
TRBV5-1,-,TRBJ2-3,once,CASSSEPGTDTQYF,TGCGCCAGCAGCTCCGAGCCGGGCACAGATACGCAGTATTTT
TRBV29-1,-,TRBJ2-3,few,CSVEDELRTQYF,TGCAGCGTTGAAGATGAATTGCGGACGCAGTATTTT
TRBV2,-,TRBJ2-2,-,CASSGRRDTGELFF,TGTGCCAGCAGTGGCCGGCGAGATACCGGGGAGCTGTTTTTT
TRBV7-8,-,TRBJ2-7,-,CASSSETGEQYF,TGTGCCAGCAGCTCAGAGACCGGCGAGCAGTACTTC
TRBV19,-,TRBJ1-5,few,CASSILDSRPHF,TGTGCCAGTAGTATATTGGACAGCCGTCCTCATTTT
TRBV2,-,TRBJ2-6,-,CASSPGRRLSGANVLTF,TGTGCCAGCAGCCCGGGACGGCGGCTCTCTGGGGCCAACGTCCTGACTTTC
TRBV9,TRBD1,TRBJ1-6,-,CASSYGQGISSPLHF,TGTGCCAGCAGCTACGGACAGGGTATATCCTCACCCCTCCACTTT
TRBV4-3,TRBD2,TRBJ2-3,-,CASSPRFGWGGTDTQYF,TGCGCCAGCAGCCCCCGTTTTGGGTGGGGGGGAACAGATACGCAGTATTTT
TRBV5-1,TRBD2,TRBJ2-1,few,CASSLVAGGYNEQFF,TGCGCCAGCAGCTTGGTAGCGGGGGGATACAATGAGCAGTTCTTC
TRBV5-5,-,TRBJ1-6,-,CASSLGGLWDNSPLHF,TGTGCCAGCAGCTTGGGGGGCCTCTGGGATAATTCACCCCTCCACTTT
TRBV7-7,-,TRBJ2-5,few,CASSLAGVETQYF,TGTGCCAGCAGCTTAGCGGGGGTGGAGACCCAGTACTTC
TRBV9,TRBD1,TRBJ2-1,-,CASSPFAGTAIYNEQFF,TGTGCCAGCAGCCCTTTCGCCGGGACAGCGATCTACAATGAGCAGTTCTTC
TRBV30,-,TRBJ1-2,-,CAWSLGDGYTF,TGTGCCTGGAGCCTCGGGGATGGCTACACCTTC
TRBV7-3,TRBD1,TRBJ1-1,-,CASSPDRANTEAFF,TGTGCCAGCAGCCCAGACAGGGCGAACACTGAAGCTTTCTTT
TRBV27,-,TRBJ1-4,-,CASKGRQINEKLFF,TGTGCCAGTAAGGGTAGACAGATTAATGAAAAACTGTTTTTT
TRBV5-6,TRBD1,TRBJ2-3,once,CASTDRRPTDTQYF,TGTGCCAGCACGGACAGGCGACCCACAGATACGCAGTATTTT
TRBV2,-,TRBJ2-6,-,CASSEEDPGANVLTF,TGTGCCAGCAGTGAAGAGGACCCTGGGGCCAACGTCCTGACTTTC
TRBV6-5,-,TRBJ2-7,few,CASRFHYEQYF,TGTGCCAGCAGGTTCCACTACGAGCAGTACTTC
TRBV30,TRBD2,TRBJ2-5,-,CAWSDGTSFFGTQYF,TGTGCCTGGAGCGACGGGACTAGTTTTTTCGGGACCCAGTACTTC
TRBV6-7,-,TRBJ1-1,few,CASSYFAGHQEAEAFF,TGTGCCAGCAGTTACTTTGCCGGCCACCAGGAGGCTGAAGCTTTCTTT
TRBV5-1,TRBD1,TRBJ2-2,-,CASSLRTGSPGELFF,TGCGCCAGCAGCCTCCGGACAGGGAGCCCCGGGGAGCTGTTTTTT
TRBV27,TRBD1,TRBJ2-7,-,CASTRTGAYEQYF,TGTGCCAGCACCAGGACAGGGGCCTACGAGCAGTACTTC
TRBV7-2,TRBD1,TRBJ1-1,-,CASSTQGRDTEAFF,TGTGCCAGCAGCACACAGGGGAGGGACACTGAAGCTTTCTTT
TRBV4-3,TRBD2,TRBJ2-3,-,CASSRQTSGGAGDTQYF,TGCGCCAGTAGCCGACAGACTAGCGGGGGGGCGGGAGATACGCAGTATTTT
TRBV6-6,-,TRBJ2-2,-,CAADKSAGELFF,TGTGCCGCCGACAAATCGGCCGGGGAGCTGTTTTTT
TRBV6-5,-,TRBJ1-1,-,CASRGQGRGTEAFF,TGTGCCAGCCGAGGCCAGGGGAGGGGCACTGAAGCTTTCTTT
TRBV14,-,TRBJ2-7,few,CASSQAGAELYEQYF,TGTGCCAGCAGCCAAGCAGGGGCCGAACTCTACGAGCAGTACTTC
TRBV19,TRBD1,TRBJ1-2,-,CASSKSPGGIHGYTF,TGTGCCAGTAGCAAATCCCCAGGGGGAATCCATGGCTACACCTTC